There are many counts of the clone carrying this T cell receptor beta chain. One end of the junction fails to match germline, which may point to a read error. The CDR3 loop spans 11 amino acids. CDR1 MNHEY and CDR2 SMNVEV come from the germline V gene (reference sequence). This sample is part of a study of T-cell memory formation after mild COVID-19. One entry per CDR3 protein results from TCRdb running MiXCR on the 5' RACE reads. This sample has over 500,000 distinct CDR3 sequences, with around a sixth found just once. The source is an adult woman who had mild COVID-19 (a few samples of this study predate the infection). Cell type and time point are not known. The chain recombines TRBV27 with TRBJ2-5; the D is unclear. Input material: PBMCs or a T cell subset sorted from them (not recorded which). This CDR3 is CASSSKETQYF. The CDR3 DNA reads TGCGCCAGCAGCTCAAAAGAGACCCAGTACTTC.